The entry below gives a single TCR beta chain sequence along with its context. Its antigen remains unidentified. The data derive from a study of immune evolution from preneoplasia to lung adenocarcinoma. Study conclusions and caveats: Top clone share appeared to fall from AAH through AIS, MIA, adenocarcinoma. Compared with EGFR-mutant or double wild-type lesions, KRAS-mutant nodules were more clonal.

Data came from immunoSEQ multiplex PCR; TCRdb stores just in-frame clones and leaves some out. Of several thousand clones listed, about 80% are singletons. Patient tissue came from resections in Japan or China, 2014–2017. CDR1 is MNHEY, CDR2 SMNVEV, per germline (reference sequence). Trimming took 6 bases from V and 6 from J; bases not matched to a gene: 4. The CDR3 has 13 amino acids. The sequenced sample was FFPE invasive lung adenocarcinoma tissue. The sequence was collected from a person aged 50 to 70 with lung adenocarcinoma. The V and J genes are TRBV27 and TRBJ2-7, with 11 bases fitting TRBD2. The chain's CDR3 is CASRLAGEVEQYF. The CDR3 DNA sequence: TGTGCCAGCAGACTAGCGGGAGAAGTCGAGCAGTACTTC.